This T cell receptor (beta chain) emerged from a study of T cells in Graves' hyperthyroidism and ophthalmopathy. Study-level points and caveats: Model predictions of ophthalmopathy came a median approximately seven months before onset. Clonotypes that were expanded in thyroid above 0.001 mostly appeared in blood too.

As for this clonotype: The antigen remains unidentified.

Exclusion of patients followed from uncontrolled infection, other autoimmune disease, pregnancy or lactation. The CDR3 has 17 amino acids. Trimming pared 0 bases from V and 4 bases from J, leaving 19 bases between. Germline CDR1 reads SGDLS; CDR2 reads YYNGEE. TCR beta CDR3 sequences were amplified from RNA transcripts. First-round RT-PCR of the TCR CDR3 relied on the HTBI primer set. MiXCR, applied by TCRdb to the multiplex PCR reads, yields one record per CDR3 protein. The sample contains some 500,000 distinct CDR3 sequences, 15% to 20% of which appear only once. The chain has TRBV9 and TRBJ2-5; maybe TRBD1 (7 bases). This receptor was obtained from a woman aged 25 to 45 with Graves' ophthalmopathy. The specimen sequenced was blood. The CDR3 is CASSVATRAGGGETQYF. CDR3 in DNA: TGTGCCAGCAGCGTAGCGACCCGGGCAGGGGGAGGAGAGACCCAGTACTTC. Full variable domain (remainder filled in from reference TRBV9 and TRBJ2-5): DSGVTQTPKHLITATGQRVTLRCSPRSGDLSVYWYQQSLDQGLQFLIQYYNGEERAKGNILERFSAQQFPDLHSELNLSSLELGDSALYFCASSVATRAGGGETQYFGPGTRLLVL.